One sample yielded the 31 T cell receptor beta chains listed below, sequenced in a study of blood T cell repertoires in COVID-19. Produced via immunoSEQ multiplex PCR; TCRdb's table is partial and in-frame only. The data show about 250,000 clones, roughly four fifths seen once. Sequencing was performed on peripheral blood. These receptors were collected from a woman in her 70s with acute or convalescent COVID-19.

The CDR3 region has the DNA TGCAGTGCTAGTCCCTTTAACAGGGTCCAAGAGACCCAGTACTTC. This gives the protein CSASPFNRVQETQYF. This chain connects TRBV20-1 to TRBJ2-5, with D perhaps matching TRBD1 (6 bases). Germline loops: CDR1 DFQATT, CDR2 SNEGSKA (reference sequence). CDR3 size: 15 residues. V was clipped by 3 bases and J by 1 base, with 15 bases between them.

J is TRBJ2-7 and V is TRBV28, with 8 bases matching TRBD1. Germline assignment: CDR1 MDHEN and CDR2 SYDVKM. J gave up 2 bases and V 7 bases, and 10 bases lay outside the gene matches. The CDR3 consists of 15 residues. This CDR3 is CASIQLGTGTYEQYF. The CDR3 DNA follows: TGTGCCAGCATTCAACTCGGGACAGGTACCTACGAGCAGTACTTC.

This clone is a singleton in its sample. The CDR3 nucleotides read TGTGCCTGGAGCGGTGGGGCTGGCTACACCTTC. It translates to CAWSGGAGYTF. The chain combines TRBV30 with TRBJ1-2; TRBD1 is a possible D gene (5 bases). The V end lost 3 bases, the J end lost 7 bases, and 9 bases lay between the germline ends. Looked up from germline, CDR1 is GTSNPN and CDR2 is SVGIG (reference sequence). The CDR3 loop spans 11 amino acids.

This CDR3 is CASSQDGTGSQPQHF. The CDR3 coding sequence is TGCGCCAGCAGCCAAGATGGGACAGGGTCTCAGCCCCAGCATTTT. This chain connects TRBV4-3 to TRBJ1-5, with 9 bases that match TRBD1. The CDR3 sequence is 15 residues long. The V and J ends lost 0 bases and 6 bases, in that order; junction bases with no gene match: 3. From germline, CDR1 is LGHNA and CDR2 YSLEER.

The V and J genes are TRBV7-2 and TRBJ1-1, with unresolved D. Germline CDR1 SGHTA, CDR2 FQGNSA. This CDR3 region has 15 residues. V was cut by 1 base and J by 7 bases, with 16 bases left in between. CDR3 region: CASSLGRVSSHEAFF. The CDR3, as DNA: TGTGCCAGCAGCTTAGGGAGAGTGAGCAGTCATGAAGCTTTCTTT.

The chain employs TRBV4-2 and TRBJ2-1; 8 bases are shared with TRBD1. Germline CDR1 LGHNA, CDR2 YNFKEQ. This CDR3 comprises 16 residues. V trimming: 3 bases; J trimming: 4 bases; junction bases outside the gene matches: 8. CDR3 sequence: CASSQPAQGAYNEQFF. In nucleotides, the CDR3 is TGTGCCAGCAGCCAGCCTGCTCAGGGGGCTTACAATGAGCAGTTCTTC.

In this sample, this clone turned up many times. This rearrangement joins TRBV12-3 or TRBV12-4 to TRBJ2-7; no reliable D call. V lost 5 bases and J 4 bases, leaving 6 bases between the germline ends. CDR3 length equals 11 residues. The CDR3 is CASSNSYEQYF. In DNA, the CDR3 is TGTGCCAGCAGTAATTCATACGAGCAGTACTTC.

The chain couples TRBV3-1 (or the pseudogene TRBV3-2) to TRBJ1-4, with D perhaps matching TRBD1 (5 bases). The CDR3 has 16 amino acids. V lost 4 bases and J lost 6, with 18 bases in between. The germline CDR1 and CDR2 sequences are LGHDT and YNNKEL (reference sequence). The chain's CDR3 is CASSPRGVRGDEKLFF. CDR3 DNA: TGTGCCAGCAGCCCACGCGGGGTTCGAGGGGATGAAAAACTGTTTTTT.

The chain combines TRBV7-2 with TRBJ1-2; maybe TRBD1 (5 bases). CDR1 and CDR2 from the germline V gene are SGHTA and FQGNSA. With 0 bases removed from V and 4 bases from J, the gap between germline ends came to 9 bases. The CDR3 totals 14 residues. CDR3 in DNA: TGTGCCAGCAGCTTAGCGGAGGGGCTCTATGGCTACACCTTC. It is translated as CASSLAEGLYGYTF.

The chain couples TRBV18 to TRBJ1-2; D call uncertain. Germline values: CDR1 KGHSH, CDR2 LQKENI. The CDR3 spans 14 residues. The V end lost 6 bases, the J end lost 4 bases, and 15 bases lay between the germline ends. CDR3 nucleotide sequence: TGTGCCAGCTCGCCCCTGGAGACGGCCTATGGCTACACCTTC. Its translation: CASSPLETAYGYTF.

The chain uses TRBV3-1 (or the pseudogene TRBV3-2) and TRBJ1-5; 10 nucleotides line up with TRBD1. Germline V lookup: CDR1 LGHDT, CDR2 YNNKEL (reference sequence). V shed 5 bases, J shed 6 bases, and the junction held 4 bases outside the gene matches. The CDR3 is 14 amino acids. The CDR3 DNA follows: TGTGCCAGCAGCGCCGGGACAGGGGTTCAGCCCCAGCATTTT. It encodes CASSAGTGVQPQHF.

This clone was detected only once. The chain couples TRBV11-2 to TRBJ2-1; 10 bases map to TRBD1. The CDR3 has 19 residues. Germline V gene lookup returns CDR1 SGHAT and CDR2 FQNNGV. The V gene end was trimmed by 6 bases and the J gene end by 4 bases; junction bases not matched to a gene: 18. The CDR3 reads CASRSSTGTGARWYNEQFF. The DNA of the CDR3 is TGTGCCAGCAGATCCTCAACCGGGACAGGGGCCCGTTGGTACAATGAGCAGTTCTTC.

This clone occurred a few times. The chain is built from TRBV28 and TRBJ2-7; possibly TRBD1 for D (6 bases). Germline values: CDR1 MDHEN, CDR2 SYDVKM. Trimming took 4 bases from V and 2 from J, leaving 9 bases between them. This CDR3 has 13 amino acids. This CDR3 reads CASSWGTTYEQYF. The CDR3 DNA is TGTGCCAGCAGTTGGGGGACAACCTACGAGCAGTACTTC.

CDR3 amino acids: CASSLDLLTGGRRREGKYEKLFF. In DNA form, the CDR3 reads TGTGCCAGCTCACTTGACCTATTAACAGGGGGGCGACGAAGAGAGGGGAAATACGAAAAACTGTTTTTT. This chain joins TRBV18 and TRBJ1-4; 8 bases agree with TRBD1. The junction had 33 bases not matched to a gene; V was cut back by 4 bases and J by 8 bases. Germline CDR1 KGHSH, CDR2 LQKENI. The CDR3 has 23 amino acids.

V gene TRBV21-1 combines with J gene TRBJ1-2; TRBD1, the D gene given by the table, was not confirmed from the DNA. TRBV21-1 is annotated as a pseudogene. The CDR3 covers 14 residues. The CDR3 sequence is CASSKAQGARGYTF. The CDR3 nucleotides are TGTGCCAGCAGCAAAGCGCAGGGGGCGCGAGGCTACACCTTC.

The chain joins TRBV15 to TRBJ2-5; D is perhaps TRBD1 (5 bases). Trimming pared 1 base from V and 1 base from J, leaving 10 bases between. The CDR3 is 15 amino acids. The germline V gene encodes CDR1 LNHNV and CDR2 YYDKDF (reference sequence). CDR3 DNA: TGTGCCACCAGCAGAGCTACAGGCATCCAAGAGACCCAGTACTTC. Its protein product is CATSRATGIQETQYF.

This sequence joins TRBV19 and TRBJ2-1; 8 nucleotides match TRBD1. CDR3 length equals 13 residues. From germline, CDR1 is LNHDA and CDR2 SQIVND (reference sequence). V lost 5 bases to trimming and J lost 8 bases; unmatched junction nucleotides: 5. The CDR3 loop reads CASSAGTGYEQFF. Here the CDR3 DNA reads TGTGCCAGTAGTGCAGGGACAGGCTATGAGCAGTTCTTC.

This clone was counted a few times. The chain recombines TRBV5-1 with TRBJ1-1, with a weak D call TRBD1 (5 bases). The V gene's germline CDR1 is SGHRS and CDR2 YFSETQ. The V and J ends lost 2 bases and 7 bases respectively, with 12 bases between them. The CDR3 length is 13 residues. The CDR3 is CASSFTGGDEAFF. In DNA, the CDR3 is TGCGCCAGCAGCTTTACGGGGGGAGATGAAGCTTTCTTT. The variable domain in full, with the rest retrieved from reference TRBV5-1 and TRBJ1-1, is KAGVTQTPRYLIKTRGQQVTLSCSPISGHRSVSWYQQTPGQGLQFLFEYFSETQRNKGNFPGRFSGRQFSNSRSEMNVSTLELGDSALYLCASSFTGGDEAFFGQGTRLTVV.

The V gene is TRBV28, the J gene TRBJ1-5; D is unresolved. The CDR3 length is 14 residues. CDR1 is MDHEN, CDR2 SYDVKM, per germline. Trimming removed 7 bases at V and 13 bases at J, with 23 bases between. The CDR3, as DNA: TGTGCCAGCACGACGTCGAGGGCGATCAGCCATCAGCATTTT. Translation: CASTTSRAISHQHF. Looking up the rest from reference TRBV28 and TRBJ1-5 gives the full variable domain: DVKVTQSSRYLVKRTGEKVFLECVQDMDHENMFWYRQDPGLGLRLIYFSYDVKMKEKGDIPEGYSVSREKKERFSLILESASTNQTSMYLCASTTSRAISHQHFGDGTRLSIL.

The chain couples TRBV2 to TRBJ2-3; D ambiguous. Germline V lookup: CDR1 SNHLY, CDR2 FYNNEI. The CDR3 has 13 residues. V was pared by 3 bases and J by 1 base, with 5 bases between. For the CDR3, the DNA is TGTGCCAGCAGTGAGCAGGGCACAGATACGCAGTATTTT. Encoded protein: CASSEQGTDTQYF.

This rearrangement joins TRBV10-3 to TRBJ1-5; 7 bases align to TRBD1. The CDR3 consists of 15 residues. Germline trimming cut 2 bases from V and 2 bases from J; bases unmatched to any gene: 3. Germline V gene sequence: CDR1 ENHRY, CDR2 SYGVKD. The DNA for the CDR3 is TGTGCCATCAGTGAGCTCGGGACAGGCAATCAGCCCCAGCATTTT. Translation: CAISELGTGNQPQHF.

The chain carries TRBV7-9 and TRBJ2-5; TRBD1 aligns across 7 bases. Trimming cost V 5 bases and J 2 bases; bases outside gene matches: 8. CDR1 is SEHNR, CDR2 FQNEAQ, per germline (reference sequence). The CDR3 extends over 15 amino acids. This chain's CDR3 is CASSTGQILQETQYF. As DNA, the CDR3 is TGTGCCAGCAGCACGGGACAGATACTTCAAGAGACCCAGTACTTC.

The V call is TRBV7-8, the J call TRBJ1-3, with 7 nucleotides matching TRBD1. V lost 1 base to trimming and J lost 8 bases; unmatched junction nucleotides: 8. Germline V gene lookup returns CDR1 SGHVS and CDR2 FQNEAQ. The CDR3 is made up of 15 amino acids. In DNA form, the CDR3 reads TGTGCCAGCAGCTTAGGGCAGGGGGTCGTAGACACCATATATTTT. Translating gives CASSLGQGVVDTIYF.

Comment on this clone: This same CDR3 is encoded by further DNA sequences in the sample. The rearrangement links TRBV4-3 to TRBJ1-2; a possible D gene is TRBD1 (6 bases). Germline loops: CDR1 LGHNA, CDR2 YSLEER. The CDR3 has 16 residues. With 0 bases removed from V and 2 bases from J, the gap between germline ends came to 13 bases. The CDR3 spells CASSQDLGTGNYGYTF. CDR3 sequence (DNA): TGCGCCAGCAGCCAAGATTTGGGCACAGGGAACTATGGCTACACCTTC.

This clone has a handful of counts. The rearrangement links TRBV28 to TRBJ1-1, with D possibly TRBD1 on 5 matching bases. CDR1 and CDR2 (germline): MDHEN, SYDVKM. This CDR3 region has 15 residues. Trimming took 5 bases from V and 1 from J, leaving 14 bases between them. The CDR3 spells CASSPLGPSNTEAFF. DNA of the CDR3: TGTGCCAGCAGTCCGTTGGGGCCTTCGAACACTGAAGCTTTCTTT. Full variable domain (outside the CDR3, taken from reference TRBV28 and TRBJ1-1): DVKVTQSSRYLVKRTGEKVFLECVQDMDHENMFWYRQDPGLGLRLIYFSYDVKMKEKGDIPEGYSVSREKKERFSLILESASTNQTSMYLCASSPLGPSNTEAFFGQGTRLTVV.

The chain's CDR3 is CASSISAKDYGYTF. CDR3 DNA sequence: TGTGCCAGTAGTATATCAGCGAAAGACTATGGCTACACCTTC. V is TRBV19 and J is TRBJ1-2; D is unclear. Germline CDR1 reads LNHDA; CDR2 reads SQIVND (reference sequence). V dropped 2 bases and J dropped 3 bases, with 10 bases sitting between them. CDR3 length equals 14 residues.

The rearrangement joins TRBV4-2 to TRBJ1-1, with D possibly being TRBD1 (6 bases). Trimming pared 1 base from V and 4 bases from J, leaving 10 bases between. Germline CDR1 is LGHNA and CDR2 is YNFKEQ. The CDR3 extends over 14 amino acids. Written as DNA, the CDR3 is TGTGCCAGCAGCCAAGTTTCCAGGGGCACTGAAGCTTTCTTT. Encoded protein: CASSQVSRGTEAFF.

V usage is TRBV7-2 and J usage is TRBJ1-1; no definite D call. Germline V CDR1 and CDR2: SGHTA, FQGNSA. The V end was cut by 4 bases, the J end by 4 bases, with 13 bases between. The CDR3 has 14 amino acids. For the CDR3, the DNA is TGTGCCAGCAGCTCCAGGTTGCCAACCACTGAAGCTTTCTTT. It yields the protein CASSSRLPTTEAFF.

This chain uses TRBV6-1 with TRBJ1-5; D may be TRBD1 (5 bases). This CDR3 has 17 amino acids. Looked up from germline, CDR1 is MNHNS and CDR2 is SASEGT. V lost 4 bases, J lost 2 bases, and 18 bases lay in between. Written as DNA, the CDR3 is TGTGCCAGCAGTGGCAGGGATCAGGCTGTGGGCAATCAGCCCCAGCATTTT. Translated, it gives CASSGRDQAVGNQPQHF.

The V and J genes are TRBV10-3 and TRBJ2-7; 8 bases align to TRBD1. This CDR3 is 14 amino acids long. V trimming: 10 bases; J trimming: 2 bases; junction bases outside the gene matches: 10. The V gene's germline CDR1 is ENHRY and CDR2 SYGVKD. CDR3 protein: CATRGQGEAYEQYF. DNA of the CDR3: TGTGCCACCCGAGGACAGGGAGAAGCCTACGAGCAGTACTTC.

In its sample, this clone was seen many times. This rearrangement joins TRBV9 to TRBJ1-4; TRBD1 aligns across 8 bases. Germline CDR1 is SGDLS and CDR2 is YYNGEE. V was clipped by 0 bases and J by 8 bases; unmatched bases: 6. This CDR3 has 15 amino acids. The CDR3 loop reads CASSVGGQGREKLFF. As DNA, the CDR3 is TGTGCCAGCAGCGTAGGAGGACAGGGAAGGGAAAAACTGTTTTTT.